The 21 T cell receptor beta chains below all came from one sample that was sequenced in a study of T-cell reconstitution after alpha-beta-depleted transplantation in children. Construction of the TCRbeta library involved unique molecular identifiers. TCRdb reprocessed the PCR reads via MiXCR and lists one record per CDR3 protein. The data show some 550,000 distinct CDR3 sequences, about 18% seen once. Sequences were derived from PBMCs from the stem cell graft donor, sampled from the stem cell graft. The receptors stem from a human donor who donated a stem cell graft to a child with acute lymphoblastic leukemia.

The rearrangement links TRBV5-1 to TRBJ2-4, with D perhaps TRBD1 (8 bases). Looked up from germline, CDR1 is SGHRS and CDR2 is YFSETQ. The CDR3 runs to 16 residues. Trimming took off 3 bases at V and 8 bases at J, with 21 bases between the two ends. Written as DNA, the CDR3 is TGCGCCAGCAGCTCCAAACCTGGACAGGGAGGGGACATTCAGTACTTC. Protein: CASSSKPGQGGDIQYF.

This clonotype was seen only a few times. The chain employs TRBV29-1 and TRBJ2-1; the match to TRBD1 covers 10 bases. In germline, CDR1 is SQVTM, CDR2 ANQGSEA. V lost 7 bases to trimming and J lost 8 bases; unmatched junction nucleotides: 14. This CDR3 is 15 amino acids long. The CDR3: CSESTGTGDIDEQFF. CDR3 sequence (DNA): TGCAGCGAATCTACCGGGACAGGGGATATTGATGAGCAGTTCTTC.

This clonotype came up a few times. The chain carries TRBV20-1 and TRBJ2-1; maybe TRBD2 (5 bases). This CDR3 comprises 18 residues. The germline V gene encodes CDR1 DFQATT and CDR2 SNEGSKA (reference sequence). The ends were cut back, 3 bases at V and 8 bases at J, with 29 bases in the middle. The CDR3 sequence is CSASSSPPLATWVHEQFF. CDR3 nucleotide sequence: TGCAGTGCTAGTAGTAGCCCCCCCCTAGCAACCTGGGTCCATGAGCAGTTCTTC.

The chain carries TRBV21-1 and TRBJ1-1. TRBV21-1 is assigned pseudogene status. This CDR3 is 13 amino acids long. This CDR3 reads CASSKGEQIEAFF. The CDR3 coding sequence is TGTGCCAGCAGCAAAGGGGAACAGATTGAAGCTTTCTTT.

About this clonotype itself: A junction end diverges from the germline sequence, so it may reflect a read error. The genes are TRBV29-1 and TRBJ2-6; D is possibly TRBD1 (5 bases). Per the germline V gene, CDR1 is SQVTM and CDR2 is ANQGSEA. The CDR3 is 14 residues long. CDR3 protein: CSVEKGNGANGLTF. In DNA form, the CDR3 reads TGCAGCGTTGAAAAAGGGAATGGGGCCAACGGCCTGACTTTC.

This clonotype was seen a handful of times. This chain connects TRBV5-1 to TRBJ2-1; perhaps TRBD2 as D (6 bases). CDR1 and CDR2 from the germline V gene are SGHRS and YFSETQ. The CDR3 covers 15 residues. Deletions cut 0 bases from V and 7 bases from J, with 14 bases between. DNA for the CDR3: TGCGCCAGCAGCTTGGGGACTACCTCCGCAAATGAGCAGTTCTTC. Translation gives CASSLGTTSANEQFF.

This clonotype was seen a handful of times. The V and J genes are TRBV9 and TRBJ1-6; 8 bases fit TRBD1. Germline trimming cut 0 bases from V and 6 bases from J; bases unmatched to any gene: 5. CDR1 and CDR2 (germline): SGDLS, YYNGEE. The CDR3 length is 16 residues. The CDR3 spells CASSVGQGTINSPLHF. The CDR3 nucleotides are TGTGCCAGCAGCGTAGGACAGGGGACGATTAATTCACCCCTCCACTTT.

This chain connects TRBV29-1 to TRBJ2-2; unclear D gene. The CDR3 is 14 amino acids. Germline V gives CDR1 SQVTM, CDR2 ANQGSEA. Trimming shortened V by 4 bases and J by 2 bases, and 11 bases separated the two germline ends. CDR3 sequence (DNA): TGCAGCGTTGCTCCGAAATATAACACCGGGGAGCTGTTTTTT. Amino acid sequence: CSVAPKYNTGELFF.

This clonotype has only a few counts. This sequence joins TRBV12-3 or TRBV12-4 and TRBJ2-1; TRBD1 agrees at 7 bases. The V gene end was trimmed by 3 bases and the J gene end by 5 bases; junction bases not matched to a gene: 22. The CDR3 loop spans 20 amino acids. The CDR3 here is CASSLRSGTVLSGQNNEQFF. CDR3 nucleotide sequence: TGTGCCAGCAGTTTGCGGTCGGGGACAGTACTCTCCGGTCAAAACAATGAGCAGTTCTTC.

The V and J genes are TRBV20-1 and TRBJ2-2; tentatively, D is TRBD1 or TRBD2 (5 bases each). V was cut by 0 bases and J by 8 bases, with 13 bases left in between. In germline, CDR1 is DFQATT, CDR2 SNEGSKA (reference sequence). The CDR3 is made up of 14 amino acids. The DNA for the CDR3 is TGCAGTGCTAGAGAGGGACGGGATTCGGGGGAGCTGTTTTTT. This codes for CSAREGRDSGELFF.

This chain connects TRBV15 to TRBJ1-1; no clear D. The V end was cut by 5 bases, the J end by 1 base, with 14 bases between. CDR1 and CDR2 from the germline V gene are LNHNV and YYDKDF (reference sequence). CDR3 length: 15 residues. The CDR3 nucleotides are TGTGCCACCAGCGGACGCCTATGGGAGAACACTGAAGCTTTCTTT. This sequence encodes CATSGRLWENTEAFF.

The gene calls are TRBV18 and TRBJ2-3, with D hard to call. V shed 1 base and J shed 1 base, with 9 bases lying between them. This CDR3 contains 15 residues. CDR1 is KGHSH, CDR2 LQKENI, per germline. CDR3 bases: TGTGCCAGCTCACCACGATCTTCGGGCACAGATACGCAGTATTTT. Amino acid sequence: CASSPRSSGTDTQYF.

This sequence joins TRBV12-3 or TRBV12-4 and TRBJ2-4; 9 bases align to TRBD1. With 4 bases clipped from V and 7 bases from J, the junction kept 20 bases outside the gene matches. The CDR3 is 19 residues long. The CDR3 region has the DNA TGTGCCAGCAGTTGGGACAGGGCTCGAGGGAGTTTCCGCGGGAACATTCAGTACTTC. Translating it yields CASSWDRARGSFRGNIQYF.

This clonotype was seen a few times. The chain couples TRBV20-1 to TRBJ2-1; D perhaps matches TRBD2 (6 bases). The CDR3 is 14 residues long. V lost 4 bases, J lost 2 bases, and 12 bases lay in between. The germline CDR1 and CDR2 sequences are DFQATT and SNEGSKA (reference sequence). CDR3 in DNA: TGCAGTGCTACCGGGACTGTACCCTACAATGAGCAGTTCTTC. Amino acid sequence: CSATGTVPYNEQFF.

A few counts support this clonotype. The gene calls are TRBV5-1 and TRBJ2-5; D possibly corresponds to TRBD2 (6 bases). V was pared by 2 bases and J by 4 bases, with 21 bases between. This CDR3 has 17 amino acids. CDR1 and CDR2 from the germline V gene are SGHRS and YFSETQ. CDR3 loop: CASSFLGEASYGETQYF. The CDR3 region has the DNA TGCGCCAGCAGCTTTTTGGGGGAGGCGTCCTATGGAGAGACCCAGTACTTC.

The chain links TRBV30 to TRBJ2-5; weak D call: TRBD1 (6 bases). Per the germline V gene, CDR1 is GTSNPN and CDR2 is SVGIG (reference sequence). Trimming shortened V by 2 bases and J by 2 bases, and 12 bases separated the two germline ends. The CDR3 has 14 residues. In nucleotides, the CDR3 is TGTGCCTGGAGTCCCTCAGGGGTTCAAGAGACCCAGTACTTC. This gives the protein CAWSPSGVQETQYF.

This sequence joins TRBV4-1 and TRBJ2-1, with TRBD2 matching 7 bases. The CDR3 has 16 residues. V shed 5 bases, J shed 5 bases, and the junction held 12 bases outside the gene matches. Germline V gives CDR1 MGHRA, CDR2 YSYEKL. As DNA, the CDR3 is TGCGCCAGCAGCTACATAGGGACTACAACGAACAATGAGCAGTTCTTC. This sequence encodes CASSYIGTTTNNEQFF.

V gene TRBV10-2 combines with J gene TRBJ2-1, with D hard to call. The length of the CDR3 is 12 residues. Germline assignment: CDR1 WSHSY and CDR2 SAAADI. V dropped 3 bases and J dropped 5 bases, with 5 bases sitting between them. The CDR3 loop is CASSDAHNEQFF. The CDR3 DNA sequence: TGCGCCAGCAGTGATGCACACAATGAGCAGTTCTTC.

The V gene is TRBV7-2, the J gene TRBJ1-3; a weak D match, TRBD1 (6 bases). This CDR3 has 15 amino acids. Germline V gene lookup returns CDR1 SGHTA and CDR2 FQGNSA. The ends were cut back, 4 bases at V and 1 base at J, with 11 bases in the middle. This CDR3 reads CASSWDIGSGNTIYF. The CDR3 DNA sequence: TGTGCCAGCAGCTGGGACATCGGATCTGGAAACACCATATATTTT. Full variable domain (outside the CDR3, taken from reference TRBV7-2 and TRBJ1-3): GAGVSQSPSNKVTEKGKDVELRCDPISGHTALYWYRQSLGQGLEFLIYFQGNSAPDKSGLPSDRFSAERTGGSVSTLTIQRTQQEDSAVYLCASSWDIGSGNTIYFGEGSWLTVV.

This clonotype has more than one count but fewer than ten. The genes are TRBV7-9 and TRBJ2-5, with D possibly TRBD1 on 5 matching bases. Trimming removed 5 bases from V and 2 bases from J, with 12 bases in between. Germline loops: CDR1 SEHNR, CDR2 FQNEAQ (reference sequence). This CDR3 comprises 14 residues. CDR3 sequence reads: CASSGAQGQETQYF. As DNA, the CDR3 is TGTGCCAGCAGCGGCGCCCAGGGACAAGAGACCCAGTACTTC.

This clonotype was counted only a few times. The chain carries TRBV20-1 and TRBJ2-7; possible D gene TRBD1, 5 bases. CDR3 length: 15 residues. CDR1 and CDR2 from the germline V gene are DFQATT and SNEGSKA (reference sequence). V dropped 2 bases and J dropped 2 bases, with 16 bases sitting between them. Here the CDR3 reads CSARLRGVFTYEQYF. The CDR3 region has the DNA TGCAGTGCTAGACTAAGGGGCGTGTTTACCTACGAGCAGTACTTC.